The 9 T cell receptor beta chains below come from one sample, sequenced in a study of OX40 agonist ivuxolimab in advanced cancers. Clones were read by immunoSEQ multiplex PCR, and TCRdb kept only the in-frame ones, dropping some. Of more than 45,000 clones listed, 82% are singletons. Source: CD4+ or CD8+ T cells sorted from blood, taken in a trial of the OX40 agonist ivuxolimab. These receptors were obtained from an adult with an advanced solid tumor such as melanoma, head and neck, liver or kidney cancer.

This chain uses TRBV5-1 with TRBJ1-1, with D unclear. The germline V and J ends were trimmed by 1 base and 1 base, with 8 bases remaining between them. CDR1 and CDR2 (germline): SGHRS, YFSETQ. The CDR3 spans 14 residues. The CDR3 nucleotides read TGCGCCAGCAGCTTGAACCCGGGGAACACTGAAGCTTTCTTT. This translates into CASSLNPGNTEAFF.

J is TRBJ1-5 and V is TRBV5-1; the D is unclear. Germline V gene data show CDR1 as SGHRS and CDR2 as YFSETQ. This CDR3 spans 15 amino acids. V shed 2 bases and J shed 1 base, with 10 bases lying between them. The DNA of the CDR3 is TGCGCCAGCAGCTTTTCCCCAGAAAGCAATCAGCCCCAGCATTTT. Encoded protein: CASSFSPESNQPQHF.

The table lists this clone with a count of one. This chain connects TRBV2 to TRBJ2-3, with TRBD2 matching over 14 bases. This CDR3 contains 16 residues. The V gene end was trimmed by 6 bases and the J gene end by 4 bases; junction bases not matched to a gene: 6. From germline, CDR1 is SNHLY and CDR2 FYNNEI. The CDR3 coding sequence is TGTGCCAGCAGCCCTGGACTAGCGGGAGGCCCAGATACGCAGTATTTT. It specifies CASSPGLAGGPDTQYF.

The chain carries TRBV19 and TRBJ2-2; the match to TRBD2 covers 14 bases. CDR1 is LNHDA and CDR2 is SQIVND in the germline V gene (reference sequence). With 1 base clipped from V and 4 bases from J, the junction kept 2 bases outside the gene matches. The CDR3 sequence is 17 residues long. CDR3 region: CASSIGTSGGTTGELFF. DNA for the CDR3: TGTGCCAGTAGTATAGGGACTAGCGGGGGGACCACCGGGGAGCTGTTTTTT. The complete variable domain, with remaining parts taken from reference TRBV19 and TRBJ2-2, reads DGGITQSPKYLFRKEGQNVTLSCEQNLNHDAMYWYRQDPGQGLRLIYYSQIVNDFQKGDIAEGYSVSREKKESFPLTVTSAQKNPTAFYLCASSIGTSGGTTGELFFGEGSRLTVL.

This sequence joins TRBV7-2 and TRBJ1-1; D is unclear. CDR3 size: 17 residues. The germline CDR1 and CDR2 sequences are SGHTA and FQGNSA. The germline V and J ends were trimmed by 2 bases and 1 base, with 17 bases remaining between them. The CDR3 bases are TGTGCCAGCAGCTTATTCCCCAGAGGACTCCAGAACACTGAAGCTTTCTTT. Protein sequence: CASSLFPRGLQNTEAFF.

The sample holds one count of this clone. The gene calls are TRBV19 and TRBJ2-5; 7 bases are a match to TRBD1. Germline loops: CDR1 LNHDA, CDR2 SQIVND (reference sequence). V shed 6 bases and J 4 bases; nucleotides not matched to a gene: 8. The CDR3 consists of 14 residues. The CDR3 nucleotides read TGTGCCAGTAGACTAACAGGGGACAGAGAGACCCAGTACTTC. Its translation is CASRLTGDRETQYF.

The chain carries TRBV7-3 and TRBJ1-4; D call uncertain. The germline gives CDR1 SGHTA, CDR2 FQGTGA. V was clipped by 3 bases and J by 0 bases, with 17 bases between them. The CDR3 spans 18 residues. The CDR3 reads CASSFLGRSFATNEKLFF. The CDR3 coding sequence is TGTGCCAGCAGCTTTTTAGGACGGTCTTTTGCAACTAATGAAAAACTGTTTTTT.

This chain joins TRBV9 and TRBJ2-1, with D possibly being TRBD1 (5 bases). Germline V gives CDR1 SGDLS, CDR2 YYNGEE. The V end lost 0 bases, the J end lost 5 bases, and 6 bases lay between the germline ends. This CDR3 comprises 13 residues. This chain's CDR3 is CASSVAGNNEQFF. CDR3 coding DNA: TGTGCCAGCAGCGTAGCAGGGAACAATGAGCAGTTCTTC.

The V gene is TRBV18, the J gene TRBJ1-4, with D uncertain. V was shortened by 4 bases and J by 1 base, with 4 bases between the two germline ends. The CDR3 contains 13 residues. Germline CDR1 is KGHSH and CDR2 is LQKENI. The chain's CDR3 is CASSQGTNEKLFF. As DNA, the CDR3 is TGTGCCAGCTCACAGGGAACTAATGAAAAACTGTTTTTT.